The next 10 T cell receptor beta chains were all read from a single sample in a study of regulatory T cells in long-lasting Graves disease. Noted time point: newly diagnosed GD, antithyroid drugs for less than 3 months. Generation of the TCR library employed RNA extracted from PBMCs. Construction of TCR beta libraries relied on iRepertoire HTBI primers and on Arm-PCR targeting CDR3 regions. TCRdb fed the multiplex PCR reads into MiXCR, producing one record per CDR3 protein. This sample has about half a million distinct CDR3 sequences, with more than 10% found just once. This same sample was also taken into another study, of T cells in Graves' hyperthyroidism and ophthalmopathy.

This sample comprised peripheral blood mononuclear cells (PBMCs), obtained at new diagnosis, from a patient treated with antithyroid drugs. All receptors derive from a woman in her twenties or thirties with Graves disease.

This clonotype showed up just a few times. The chain links TRBV15 to TRBJ2-3, with 7 bases matching TRBD1. The DNA matches TRBJ2-5 better at its end, which makes the J call doubtful. The CDR3 is 14 amino acids. The germline CDR1 and CDR2 sequences are LNHNV and YYDKDF (reference sequence). In DNA, the CDR3 is TGTGCCACCAGCTTGGGACAGATGGAGGAGACCCAGTACTTC. This encodes CATSLGQMEETQYF.

To note about this clonotype: Possible read error: a much larger clone is one base away. The chain employs TRBV16 and TRBJ1-6; D may be TRBD1 (5 bases). V lost 3 bases and J lost 10, with 13 bases in between. Germline-derived CDR1 and CDR2 are KGHSY and FQNENV. This CDR3 is built from 14 residues. This chain's CDR3 is CASSQVARDSPLHF. CDR3 DNA sequence: TGTGCCAGCAGCCAGGTAGCGAGGGACTCACCCCTCCACTTT.

This clonotype was detected a few times. The chain carries TRBV4-2 and TRBJ1-1; D perhaps matches TRBD1 (5 bases). The CDR3 has 16 residues. V lost 1 base, J lost 7 bases, and 19 bases lay in between. CDR1 and CDR2 (germline): LGHNA, YNFKEQ. CDR3 residues: CASSQVGDAAICEAFF. CDR3 DNA: TGTGCCAGCAGCCAAGTGGGGGATGCTGCAATCTGTGAAGCTTTCTTT.

This clonotype was observed many times. The rearrangement links TRBV6-2 or TRBV6-3 to TRBJ2-2; D may be TRBD2 (6 bases). The CDR3 is 14 residues long. Trimming cost V 4 bases and J 6 bases, with 12 bases left between them. Germline lookup yields CDR1 MNHEY and CDR2 SVGEGT. CDR3 bases: TGTGCCAGCAGTTTAACGTCTAGCGCCGGGGAGCTGTTTTTT. This gives the protein CASSLTSSAGELFF.

The sample holds many counts of this clonotype. The chain links TRBV10-3 to TRBJ2-1; 12 bases align to TRBD2. The CDR3 contains 17 residues. The V and J ends lost 4 bases and 4 bases, in that order; junction bases with no gene match: 8. Germline CDR1 and CDR2: ENHRY and SYGVKD. The CDR3 spells CAISGPTSGSLYNEQFF. DNA of the CDR3: TGTGCCATCAGTGGCCCGACTAGCGGGAGTCTATACAATGAGCAGTTCTTC.

This clonotype was counted at least ten times. The V and J genes are TRBV7-9 and TRBJ1-1; tentatively, D is TRBD1 (5 bases). CDR3 length: 14 amino acids. Looked up from germline, CDR1 is SEHNR and CDR2 is FQNEAQ (reference sequence). Trimming removed 2 bases from V and 6 bases from J, with 13 bases in between. CDR3 DNA: TGTGCCAGCAGCTTACGGACAAAAGTAGCTGAAGCTTTCTTT. Its protein is CASSLRTKVAEAFF. The full variable domain, with the rest looked up from reference TRBV7-9 and TRBJ1-1, is DTGVSQNPRHKITKRGQNVTFRCDPISEHNRLYWYRQTLGQGPEFLTYFQNEAQLEKSRLLSDRFSAERPKGSFSTLEIQRTEQGDSAMYLCASSLRTKVAEAFFGQGTRLTVV.

This clonotype turned up a few times. The V call is TRBV27, the J call TRBJ2-7, with a possible D match to TRBD1 (6 bases). Trimming removed 5 bases from V and 0 bases from J, with 14 bases in between. The V gene's germline CDR1 is MNHEY and CDR2 SMNVEV (reference sequence). This CDR3 spans 15 amino acids. Here the CDR3 DNA reads TGTGCCAGCAGTCCGGGACACCTGCCCTCCTACGAGCAGTACTTC. Amino acid sequence: CASSPGHLPSYEQYF.

As regards this clonotype: A much larger clonotype is one base distant, so this may be a read error. The chain links TRBV30 to TRBJ1-5; tentatively, D is TRBD1 (6 bases). The CDR3 length is 15 residues. Trimming took 1 base from V and 0 from J, leaving 10 bases between them. Germline V CDR1 and CDR2: GTSNPN, SVGIG (reference sequence). The CDR3 DNA reads TGTGCCTGGAGTGCAGGAGGGGGTAGCAATCAGCCCCAGCATTTT. Amino acid sequence: CAWSAGGGSNQPQHF.

This clonotype was seen more than once but under ten times. This chain joins TRBV7-9 and TRBJ2-7; D is unclear. The CDR3 contains 14 residues. The ends were cut back, 0 bases at V and 7 bases at J, with 13 bases in the middle. CDR1 and CDR2 from the germline V gene are SEHNR and FQNEAQ (reference sequence). The CDR3 region is CASSLAGSPKEQYF. The CDR3 DNA sequence: TGTGCCAGCAGCTTAGCCGGCAGCCCTAAGGAGCAGTACTTC.

The sample holds many counts of this clonotype. The V and J genes are TRBV2 and TRBJ1-3; TRBD1 matches at 7 bases. After removal of 7 bases from V and 8 bases from J, the junction contained 8 bases not matched to a gene. Germline V gives CDR1 SNHLY, CDR2 FYNNEI. This CDR3 is 13 amino acids long. This CDR3 is CASTDREEDTIYF. The CDR3, as DNA: TGTGCCAGCACTGACAGGGAGGAGGACACCATATATTTT. The full variable domain, rest sourced from reference TRBV2 and TRBJ1-3, is EPEVTQTPSHQVTQMGQEVILRCVPISNHLYFYWYRQILGQKVEFLVSFYNNEISEKSEIFDDQFSVERPDGSNFTLKIRSTKLEDSAMYFCASTDREEDTIYFGEGSWLTVV.